This is a list of T cell receptor beta chains from one sample in a study of blood T cell repertoires in COVID-19. Using immunoSEQ multiplex PCR, the repertoire was profiled, and TCRdb retains in-frame clones only, with some absent. The sample lists hundreds of thousands of clones; more than 75% were seen once. What was sequenced was peripheral blood. The receptors derive from a man aged 55-75 years who had recovered from COVID-19. CDR3s include the opening cysteine and the closing phenylalanine or tryptophan. D genes are given only for firm matches. A row's size may be missing; if present it is once, few, many or a size class.

NA	TRBD2	TRBV11-3	TRBJ2-2	CASSPIHGGVITGELFF	TGTGCCAGCAGCCCTATACATGGGGGGGTTATCACCGGGGAGCTGTTTTTT
NA	TRBD1	TRBV5-5	TRBJ2-5	CASKILGQGGGGETQYF	TGTGCCAGCAAGATACTCGGACAGGGAGGTGGTGGGGAGACCCAGTACTTC
NA	TRBD1	TRBV5-1	TRBJ1-1	CASSSRDSTEAFF	TGCGCCAGCAGCTCCCGGGACAGCACTGAAGCTTTCTTT
NA	NA	TRBV18	TRBJ2-3	CASSRQHQGHHTDTQYF	TGTGCCAGCTCACGACAACACCAAGGACACCACACAGATACGCAGTATTTT
NA	NA	TRBV27	TRBJ2-3	CASSFRSGYTLGTDTQYF	TGTGCCAGCAGTTTTAGAAGCGGATACACCCTGGGCACAGATACGCAGTATTTT
NA	TRBD2	TRBV19	TRBJ2-2	CASRTTGTSGAGELFF	TGTGCCAGTAGGACCACGGGGACTAGCGGTGCGGGGGAGCTGTTTTTT
NA	TRBD2	TRBV9	TRBJ2-1	CASSVVSGTSGGNEQFF	TGTGCCAGCAGCGTAGTAAGTGGGACTAGCGGGGGAAATGAGCAGTTCTTC
NA	TRBD1	TRBV5-1	TRBJ2-7	CASSLYDRGPYEQYF	TGCGCCAGCAGCTTGTATGACAGGGGACCTTACGAGCAGTACTTC
few	NA	TRBV9	TRBJ1-2	CASSYPRGDTTEKKAGYTF	TGTGCCAGCAGCTATCCCCGGGGGGACACCACCGAAAAAAAGGCTGGCTACACCTTC
NA	NA	TRBV7-2	TRBJ1-2	CASSLDGSPVSYGYTF	TGTGCCAGCAGCTTAGATGGGAGCCCAGTTAGCTATGGCTACACCTTC
NA	NA	TRBV12-5	TRBJ2-1	CASGLVQGAQFF	TGTGCTAGTGGTTTGGTACAAGGGGCGCAGTTCTTC
NA	NA	TRBV29-1	TRBJ1-5	CSVEFNGAGQPQHF	TGCAGCGTTGAATTTAATGGGGCCGGACAGCCCCAGCATTTT
NA	NA	TRBV7-9	TRBJ1-2	CASAQGGLNDGYTF	TGTGCCAGCGCCCAGGGAGGATTAAACGATGGCTACACCTTC
NA	TRBD1	TRBV7-7	TRBJ1-2	CASSPGTGGLYTF	TGTGCCAGCAGCCCCGGGACAGGGGGTCTCTACACCTTC
NA	NA	TRBV29-1	TRBJ1-5	CSVEGANSNQPQHF	TGCAGCGTTGAGGGCGCGAATAGCAATCAGCCCCAGCATTTT
NA	TRBD2	TRBV30	TRBJ2-1	CAWSGDYYNEQFF	TGTGCCTGGAGTGGGGACTACTACAATGAGCAGTTCTTC
NA	NA	TRBV27	TRBJ1-3	CASSPQVVSSGNTIYF	TGTGCCAGCAGTCCGCAGGTTGTCAGCTCTGGAAACACCATATATTTT
NA	NA	TRBV30	TRBJ2-4	CAWTVRNIQYF	TGTGCCTGGACGGTACGAAACATTCAGTACTTC
NA	NA	TRBV5-1	TRBJ2-7	CASSLAGGWGELSYEQYF	TGCGCCAGCAGCTTGGCAGGTGGGTGGGGCGAACTCTCCTACGAGCAGTACTTC
NA	TRBD1	TRBV5-1	TRBJ1-1	CASSLTGDTEAFF	TGCGCCAGCAGCTTGACAGGGGACACTGAAGCTTTCTTT
NA	NA	TRBV12-3/TRBV12-4	TRBJ1-5	CASSYTPQPQHF	TGTGCCAGCAGTTATACTCCTCAGCCCCAGCATTTT
NA	TRBD2	TRBV19	TRBJ2-5	CASSIDKRAGGRTQYF	TGTGCCAGTAGTATAGATAAACGGGCCGGGGGGAGAACCCAGTACTTC
NA	NA	TRBV9	TRBJ1-4	CASSVGEGWNEKLFF	TGTGCCAGCAGCGTGGGGGAGGGATGGAATGAAAAACTGTTTTTT
NA	TRBD1	TRBV5-4	TRBJ2-5	CASSRQGATETQYF	TGTGCCAGCAGCCGCCAGGGGGCGACGGAGACCCAGTACTTC
NA	NA	TRBV6-6	TRBJ2-7	CASSYDDRTYEQYF	TGTGCCAGCAGTTACGACGACAGGACCTACGAGCAGTACTTC
NA	NA	TRBV5-1	TRBJ2-1	CASSLVAAENEQFF	TGCGCCAGCAGCTTGGTGGCAGCGGAAAATGAGCAGTTCTTC
NA	NA	TRBV6-2/TRBV6-3	TRBJ2-7	CASSHLQEGSTPLSLGEQYF	TGTGCCAGCAGCCACCTCCAGGAGGGCTCCACCCCGCTCAGTTTGGGGGAGCAGTACTTC
NA	TRBD2	TRBV5-1	TRBJ2-3	CASSELLAGGATSTDTQYF	TGCGCCAGCAGCGAGCTTCTAGCGGGGGGCGCGACTAGCACAGATACGCAGTATTTT
NA	TRBD2	TRBV27	TRBJ2-5	CASSRPGLAGGETQYF	TGTGCCAGCAGCCGCCCGGGACTAGCGGGGGGGGAGACCCAGTACTTC
few	NA	TRBV2	TRBJ1-1	CANLREQNTEAFF	TGTGCCAACCTCAGGGAACAGAACACTGAAGCTTTCTTT
NA	NA	TRBV7-2	TRBJ1-1	CASSQRWGDTEAFF	TGTGCCAGCAGCCAACGGTGGGGGGACACTGAAGCTTTCTTT
once	NA	TRBV7-6	TRBJ2-2	CASSLNFGGELFF	TGTGCCAGCAGCCTCAATTTCGGGGGGGAGCTGTTTTTT
NA	NA	TRBV30	TRBJ1-1	CAWSVQLAEAFF	TGTGCCTGGAGTGTACAATTGGCAGAAGCTTTCTTT
once	TRBD1	TRBV28	TRBJ2-2	CASSWVSWTGEDGELFF	TGTGCCAGCAGTTGGGTTTCGTGGACAGGGGAGGACGGGGAGCTGTTTTTT
NA	NA	TRBV5-4	TRBJ1-2	CASSPSSRGSYGYTF	TGTGCCAGCAGCCCTAGTTCTAGGGGGTCCTATGGCTACACCTTC
NA	TRBD2	TRBV7-2	TRBJ2-3	CASSRWTGGPTDTQYF	TGTGCCAGCAGCAGATGGACGGGGGGGCCTACAGATACGCAGTATTTT
NA	NA	TRBV5-6	TRBJ1-2	CASSLGPYKTQSNYGYTF	TGTGCCAGCAGCTTGGGCCCGTATAAAACCCAGTCTAACTATGGCTACACCTTC